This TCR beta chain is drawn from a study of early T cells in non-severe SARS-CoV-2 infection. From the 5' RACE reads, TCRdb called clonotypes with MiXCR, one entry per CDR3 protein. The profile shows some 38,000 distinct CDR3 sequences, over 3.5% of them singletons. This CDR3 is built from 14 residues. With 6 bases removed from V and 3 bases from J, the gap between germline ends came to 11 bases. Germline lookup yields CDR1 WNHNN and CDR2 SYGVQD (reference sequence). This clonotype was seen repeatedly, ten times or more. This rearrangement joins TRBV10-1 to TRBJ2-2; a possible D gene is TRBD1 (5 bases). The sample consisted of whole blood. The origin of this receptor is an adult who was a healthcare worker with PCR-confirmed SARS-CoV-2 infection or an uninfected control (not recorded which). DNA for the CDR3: TGCGCCAGCAGGGCAGGGTCGGACACCGGGGAGCTGTTTTTT. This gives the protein CASRAGSDTGELFF.